The 5 T cell receptor beta chains given below trace back to one sample, sequenced in a study of cytomegalovirus exposure and HLA in healthy donors. It was with 60 Vbeta and 13 Jbeta primers that the PCR ran. Method: immunoSEQ multiplex PCR; TCRdb's copy keeps in-frame clones and lacks some. This sample's table has about 87,000 clones. The specimen sequenced was PBMCs. Receptors originate from a man between 45 and 60 years old in good health and CMV-seropositive.

The chain joins TRBV11-3 to TRBJ2-1; TRBD2 matches at 9 bases. Trimming removed 5 bases from V and 8 bases from J; junction bases left unmatched: 7. This CDR3 comprises 14 residues. Germline assignment: CDR1 SGHNT and CDR2 YENEEA. The CDR3 region has the DNA TGTGCCAGCAGCGCCGGGACTAGCTTGGATGAGCAGTTCTTC. Translating gives CASSAGTSLDEQFF.

The chain recombines TRBV18 with TRBJ2-2; D is possibly TRBD1 (6 bases). V gave up 4 bases and J gave up 1 base, with 13 bases separating them. Germline V gene data show CDR1 as KGHSH and CDR2 as LQKENI. This CDR3 spans 16 amino acids. The CDR3 nucleotides are TGTGCCAGCTCACTCCTCCCGGGACAGAACACCGGGGAGCTGTTTTTT. This encodes CASSLLPGQNTGELFF.

This chain joins TRBV4-2 and TRBJ1-2, with TRBD1 matching over 8 bases. V trimming: 0 bases; J trimming: 4 bases; junction bases outside the gene matches: 4. The CDR3 has 15 amino acids. Per the germline V gene, CDR1 is LGHNA and CDR2 is YNFKEQ. CDR3: CASSQDRGHLYGYTF. Written as DNA, the CDR3 is TGTGCCAGCAGCCAAGACAGGGGGCACCTCTATGGCTACACCTTC.

J is TRBJ1-1 and V is TRBV20-1; D call uncertain. In germline, CDR1 is DFQATT, CDR2 SNEGSKA (reference sequence). V shed 1 base and J shed 7 bases, with 7 bases lying between them. The CDR3 contains 11 residues. In nucleotides, the CDR3 is TGCAGTGCTAGAGTGACAAGTGAAGCTTTCTTT. Translating gives CSARVTSEAFF.

The chain has TRBV9 and TRBJ2-3; D gene unclear. CDR1 SGDLS and CDR2 YYNGEE come from the germline V gene. The CDR3 contains 13 residues. V was pared by 0 bases and J by 2 bases, with 4 bases between. CDR3 DNA sequence: TGTGCCAGCAGCGTAGCTGTCACAGATACGCAGTATTTT. It is translated as CASSVAVTDTQYF.